The present entry profiles one T cell receptor (beta chain) with its context. What it binds is not known. This specimen belongs to a study of T cells after yellow fever vaccination. Across the whole study: SMART-Seq v4 Ultra Low Input handled preparation of low-cell-number fractions.

TCRdb passed the 5' RACE reads through MiXCR, listing each CDR3 protein once. The table shows fewer than 400,000 distinct CDR3 sequences, with around 6.4% occurring only once. The study's findings and limits: From the bulk population, abundant clonotypes could contaminate and appear within FACS-sorted repertoires. Clonotype sharing between CD4 and CD8 compartments was small. Most clones from primary vaccination resurfaced after the booster (around 97% CD4, 88% CD8).

The CDR3 has 15 amino acids. After removal of 7 bases from V and 1 base from J, the junction contained 8 bases not matched to a gene. The germline V gene has CDR1 DFQATT and CDR2 SNEGSKA (reference sequence). Sequencing was performed on PBMCs, taken 5 days after the yellow fever booster vaccination. V is TRBV20-1 and J is TRBJ2-3; 10 bases are shared with TRBD2. This receptor was obtained from a man younger than 45 who received the YFV17D yellow fever vaccine. The CDR3: CSEASGRVGTDTQYF. CDR3 DNA: TGCAGTGAGGCTAGCGGGAGAGTGGGCACAGATACGCAGTATTTT.